The present T cell receptor (beta chain) was sequenced within a study of CD8+CD57+ T cells in acquired aplastic anemia. Study summary: Sorted CD4+ and CD8+ cells gave a mean 3.2 ug DNA, range about 0.2 to 27.4 ug.

Note on this clonotype: Its antigen is currently unknown.

Study-wide points: With respect to CD8+ Simpson's diversity, patients and controls did not differ significantly.

Profiling that covered TCR beta VDJ and CDR3 relied on genomic DNA as its template. TCRdb ran MiXCR on the reads and lists one entry per CDR3 protein. The sample lists approximately 190,000 distinct CDR3 sequences; about three fifths were seen once. The receptor's source is a human donor with severe aplastic anemia or a healthy control (not recorded which). The sequenced material came from sorted CD4+, CD8+, or CD8+CD57+ T cells (not recorded which) from PBMCs.

The CDR3 loop reads CASSVVGDSYNSPLHF. Here the CDR3 DNA reads TGTGCCAGCAGCGTAGTAGGGGACTCCTATAATTCACCCCTCCACTTT. V gene TRBV9 combines with J gene TRBJ1-6; TRBD1 might be the D (5 bases). The germline V gene encodes CDR1 SGDLS and CDR2 YYNGEE. Trimming cost V 0 bases and J 0 bases, with 7 bases left between them. CDR3 size: 16 residues. The variable domain in full, with the rest retrieved from reference TRBV9 and TRBJ1-6, is DSGVTQTPKHLITATGQRVTLRCSPRSGDLSVYWYQQSLDQGLQFLIQYYNGEERAKGNILERFSAQQFPDLHSELNLSSLELGDSALYFCASSVVGDSYNSPLHFGNGTRLTVT.